The present T cell receptor (beta chain) was sequenced within a study of tumor and adjacent non-tumor tissue in lung cancer. CDR3 length: 12 amino acids. Germline V gene lookup returns CDR1 MNHEY and CDR2 SVGAGI. For this clonotype: The germline gene is not matched at one end of the junction; a read error may be the cause.

No cell sorting was done before RNA was extracted from the tissue. The library came from three nested PCR rounds adapted from ARM-PCR protocols. TCRdb independently ran MiXCR on the multiplex PCR reads; one entry per CDR3 protein. The sample contains fewer than 80,000 distinct CDR3 sequences, nearly 70% of which appear only once. The chain is built from TRBV6-5 and TRBJ2-1, with TRBD2 matching 7 bases. The sequence was collected from a woman in her 70s with non-small cell lung cancer. Sequenced: lung tumor tissue. This chain's CDR3 is CARSYGGTEQLF. The CDR3 DNA reads TGTGCCAGGAGTTACGGGGGGACTGAGCAGCTCTTC.